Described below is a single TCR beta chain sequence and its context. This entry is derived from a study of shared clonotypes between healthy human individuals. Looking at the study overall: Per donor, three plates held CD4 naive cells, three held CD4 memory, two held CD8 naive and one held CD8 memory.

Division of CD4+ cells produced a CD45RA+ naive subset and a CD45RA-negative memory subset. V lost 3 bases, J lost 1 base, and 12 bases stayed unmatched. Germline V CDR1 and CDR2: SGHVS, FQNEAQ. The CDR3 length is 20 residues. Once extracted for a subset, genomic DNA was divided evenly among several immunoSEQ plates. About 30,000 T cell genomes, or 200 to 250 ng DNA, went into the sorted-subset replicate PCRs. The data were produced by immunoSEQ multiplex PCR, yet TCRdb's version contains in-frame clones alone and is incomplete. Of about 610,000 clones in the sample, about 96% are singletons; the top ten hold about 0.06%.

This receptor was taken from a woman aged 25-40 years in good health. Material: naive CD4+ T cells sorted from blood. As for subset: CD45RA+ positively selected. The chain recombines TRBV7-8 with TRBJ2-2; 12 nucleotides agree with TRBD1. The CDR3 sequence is CASSFPLGQGAIENTGELFF. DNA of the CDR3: TGTGCCAGCAGCTTTCCCTTGGGACAGGGGGCGATTGAGAACACCGGGGAGCTGTTTTTT. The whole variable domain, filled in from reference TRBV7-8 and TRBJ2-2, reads GAGVSQSPRYKVAKRGQDVALRCDPISGHVSLFWYQQALGQGPEFLTYFQNEAQLDKSGLPSDRFFAERPEGSVSTLKIQRTQQEDSAVYLCASSFPLGQGAIENTGELFFGEGSRLTVL.